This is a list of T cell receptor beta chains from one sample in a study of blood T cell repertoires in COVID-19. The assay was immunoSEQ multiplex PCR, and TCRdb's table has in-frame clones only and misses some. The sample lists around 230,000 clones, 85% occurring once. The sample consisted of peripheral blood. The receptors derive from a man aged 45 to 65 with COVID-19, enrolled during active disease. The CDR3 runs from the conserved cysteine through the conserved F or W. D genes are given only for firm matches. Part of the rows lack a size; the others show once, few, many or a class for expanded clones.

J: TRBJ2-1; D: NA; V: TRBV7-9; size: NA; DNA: TGTGCCAGCAGCACCCCCAGGGAAAGCTCCTACAATGAGCAGTTCTTC; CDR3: CASSTPRESSYNEQFF
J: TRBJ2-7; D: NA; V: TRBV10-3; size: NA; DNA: TGTGCCATCAGTGGCGGGAACTTTGGGGCCGGCTACGAGCAGTACTTC; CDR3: CAISGGNFGAGYEQYF
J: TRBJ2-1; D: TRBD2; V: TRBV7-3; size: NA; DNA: TGTGCCAGCAGCCCGGGAGGCGGCGATGAGCAGTTCTTC; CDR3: CASSPGGGDEQFF
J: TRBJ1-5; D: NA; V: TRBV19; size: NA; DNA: TGTGCCAGTAGTATAGAGCCCAGGTGGAGCAATCAGCCCCAGCATTTT; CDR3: CASSIEPRWSNQPQHF
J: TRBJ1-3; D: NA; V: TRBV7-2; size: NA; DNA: TGTGCCAGCAGCTTTCGGTCCCCTGGAAACACCATATATTTT; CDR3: CASSFRSPGNTIYF
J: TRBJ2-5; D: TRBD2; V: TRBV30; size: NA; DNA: TGTGCCTGGTGTCTTCGGACTAGCGGGGGCCAGGAGACCCAGTACTTC; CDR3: CAWCLRTSGGQETQYF
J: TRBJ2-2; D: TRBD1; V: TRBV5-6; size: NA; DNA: TGTGCCAGCAGCACGGGACAGGGGCTCACCGGGGAGCTGTTTTTT; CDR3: CASSTGQGLTGELFF
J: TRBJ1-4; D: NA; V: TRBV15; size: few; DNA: TGTGCCACCAGCAGAGATACCCGGAATGAAAAACTGTTTTTT; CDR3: CATSRDTRNEKLFF
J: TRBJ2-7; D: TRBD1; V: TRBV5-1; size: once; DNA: TGCGCCAGCAGCTTGTTGGTTGGGACAGGGGATCGGTACGAGCAGTACTTC; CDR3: CASSLLVGTGDRYEQYF
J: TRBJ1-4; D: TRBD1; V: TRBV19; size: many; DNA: TGTGCCAGTAGTTTAACAGGGGGCTCGGCGACTAATGAAAAACTGTTTTTT; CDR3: CASSLTGGSATNEKLFF
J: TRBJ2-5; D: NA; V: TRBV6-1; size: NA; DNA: TGTGCCAGCAGTGATAGCGGTCTTAAGGAGACCCAGTACTTC; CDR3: CASSDSGLKETQYF
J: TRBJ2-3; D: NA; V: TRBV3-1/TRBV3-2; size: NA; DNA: TGTGCCAGCAGCCTAACTTGGGTGGCGGGTAGAGCAGATACGCAGTATTTT; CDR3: CASSLTWVAGRADTQYF
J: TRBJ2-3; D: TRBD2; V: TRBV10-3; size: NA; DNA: TGTGCCATCAGTGAACTAGCGGGGATAACAGATACGCAGTATTTT; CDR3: CAISELAGITDTQYF
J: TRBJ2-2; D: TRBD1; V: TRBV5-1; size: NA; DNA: TGCGCCAGCAGCTTGGTATCCGGACAGGGGAATCCCACCGGGGAGCTGTTTTTT; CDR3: CASSLVSGQGNPTGELFF
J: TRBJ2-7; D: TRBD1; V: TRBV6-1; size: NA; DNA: TGTGCCAGCAGTGACAGACAGGGCTACTCCTACGAGCAGTACTTC; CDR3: CASSDRQGYSYEQYF
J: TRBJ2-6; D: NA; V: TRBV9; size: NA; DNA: TGTGCCAGCAGCGTAGCCCCCAGCTCTGGGGCCAACGTCCTGACTTTC; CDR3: CASSVAPSSGANVLTF
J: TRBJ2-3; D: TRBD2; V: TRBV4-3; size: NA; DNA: TGCGCCAGCAGCCCCTCGGGGGGGGCTTCGGATACGCAGTATTTT; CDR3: CASSPSGGASDTQYF
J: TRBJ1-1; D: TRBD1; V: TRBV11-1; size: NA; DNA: TGTGCCAGCAGCAGACAGGGTGGAATGAACACTGAAGCTTTCTTT; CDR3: CASSRQGGMNTEAFF
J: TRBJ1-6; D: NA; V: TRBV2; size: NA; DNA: TGTGCCAGCAGTGAGTTGTCAGGAAGGTACAATTCACCCCTCCACTTT; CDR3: CASSELSGRYNSPLHF
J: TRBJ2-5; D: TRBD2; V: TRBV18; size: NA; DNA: TGTGCCAGCTCACCACCGCTAGCGGGATATGAGACCCAGTACTTC; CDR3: CASSPPLAGYETQYF
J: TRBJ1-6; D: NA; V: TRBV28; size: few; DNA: TGTGCCAGCAGTTTCGGCAGGGGTGGATCACCCCTCCACTTT; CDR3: CASSFGRGGSPLHF
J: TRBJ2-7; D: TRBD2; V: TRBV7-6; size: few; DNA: TGTGCCAGCAGCCGGACTAGCGGGGGGGTAGGGGAGCAGTACTTC; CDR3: CASSRTSGGVGEQYF
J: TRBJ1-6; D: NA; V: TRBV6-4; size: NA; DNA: TGTGCCAGCAGTGAGACAGATAATTCACCCCTCCACTTT; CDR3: CASSETDNSPLHF
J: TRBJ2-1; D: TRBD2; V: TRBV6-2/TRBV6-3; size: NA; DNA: TGTGCCAGCAGTAGGGGACTAGCGGGGTTGCGCTATGCCCACAATGAGCAGTTCTTC; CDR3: CASSRGLAGLRYAHNEQFF
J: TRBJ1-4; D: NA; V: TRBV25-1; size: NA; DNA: TGTGCCAGCAGTGCTAGAACAGGGCCCGTAATCGAGGAAAAACTGTTTTTT; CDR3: CASSARTGPVIEEKLFF
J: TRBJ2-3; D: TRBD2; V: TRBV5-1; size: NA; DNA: TGCGCCAGCAGCTTGCCGGGAGGGGCAGATACGCAGTATTTT; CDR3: CASSLPGGADTQYF
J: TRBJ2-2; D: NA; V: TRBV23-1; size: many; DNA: TGCGCCAGCAGTCAGGACACGAACACCGGGGAGCTGTTTTTT; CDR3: CASSQDTNTGELFF
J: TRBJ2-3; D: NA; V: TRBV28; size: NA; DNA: TGTGCCAGCAGTTTGGGGGCCCGCACAGATACGCAGTATTTT; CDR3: CASSLGARTDTQYF
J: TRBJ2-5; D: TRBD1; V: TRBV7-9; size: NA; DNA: TGTGCCAGCAGCTTAGAGTCAGGGGGGACCCAGTACTTC; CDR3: CASSLESGGTQYF
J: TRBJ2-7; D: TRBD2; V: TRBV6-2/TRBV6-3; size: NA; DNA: TGTGCCAGCAGTTACCTGACTAGCCGCGAGCAGTACTTC; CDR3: CASSYLTSREQYF
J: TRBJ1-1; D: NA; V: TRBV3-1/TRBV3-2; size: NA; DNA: TGTGCCAGCAGCCAGACTAACACTGAAGCTTTCTTT; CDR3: CASSQTNTEAFF
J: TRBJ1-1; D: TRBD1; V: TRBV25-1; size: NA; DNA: TGTGCCAGCAGTGGCCCGGACAGGGTCTCTGAAGCTTTCTTT; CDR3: CASSGPDRVSEAFF
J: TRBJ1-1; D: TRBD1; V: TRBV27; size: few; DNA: TGTGCCACATACAGGGGGTTAAACACTGAAGCTTTCTTT; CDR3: CATYRGLNTEAFF
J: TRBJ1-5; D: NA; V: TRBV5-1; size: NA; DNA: TGCGCCAGCAGCTTGGTGGGGGGTAGTCAGCCCCAGCATTTT; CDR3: CASSLVGGSQPQHF
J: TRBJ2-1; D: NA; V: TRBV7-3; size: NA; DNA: TGTGCCAGCAGCTCTACAGAAAGCTCCTACAATGAGCAGTTCTTC; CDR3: CASSSTESSYNEQFF
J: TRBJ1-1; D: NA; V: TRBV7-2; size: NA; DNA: TGTGCCAGCAGCTCCCGTCAGCTAGGGAACACTGAAGCTTTCTTT; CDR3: CASSSRQLGNTEAFF
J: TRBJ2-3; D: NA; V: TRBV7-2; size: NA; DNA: TGTGCCAGCAGCTTAGCGAAGGAGAAAATCGATCAGGGACTTTTAGATACGCAGTATTTT; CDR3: CASSLAKEKIDQGLLDTQYF
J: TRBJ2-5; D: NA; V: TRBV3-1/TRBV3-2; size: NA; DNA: TGTGCCAGCAGCCAAGCCGGATCGGGGACCCAGTACTTC; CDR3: CASSQAGSGTQYF
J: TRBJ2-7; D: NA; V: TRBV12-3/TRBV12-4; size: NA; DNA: TGTGCCAGCAGCCCAGGGATCTACGAGCAGTACTTC; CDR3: CASSPGIYEQYF
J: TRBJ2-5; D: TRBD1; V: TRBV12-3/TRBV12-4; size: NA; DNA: TGTGCCAGCAGGACAGGGCTAGAGACCCAGTACTTC; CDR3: CASRTGLETQYF
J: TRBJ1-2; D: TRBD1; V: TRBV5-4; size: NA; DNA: TGTGCCAGCAGCTTGGGGGACAGGCGCTATGGCTACACCTTC; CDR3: CASSLGDRRYGYTF
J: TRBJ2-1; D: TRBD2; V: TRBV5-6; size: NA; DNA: TGTGCCAGCAGCTTTGGGACTAGCGATCGGGAGCAGTTCTTC; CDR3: CASSFGTSDREQFF
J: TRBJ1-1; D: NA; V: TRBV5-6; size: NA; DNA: TGTGCCAGCAGTTATAGTTCGGACACTGAAGCTTTCTTT; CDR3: CASSYSSDTEAFF
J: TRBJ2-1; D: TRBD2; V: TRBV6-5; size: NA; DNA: TGTGCCAGCAGTCCCTCCCCCGGGGGGGACAATGAGCAGTTCTTC; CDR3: CASSPSPGGDNEQFF
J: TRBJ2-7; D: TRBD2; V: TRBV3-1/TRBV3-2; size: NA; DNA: TGTGCCAGCAGCCAAGGACTAGCGGGGGCGTACGAGCAGTACTTC; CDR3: CASSQGLAGAYEQYF
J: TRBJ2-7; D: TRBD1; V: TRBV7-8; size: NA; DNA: TGTGCCAGCAGCCCGGGACAGGGAACCCCCTACGAGCAGTACTTC; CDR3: CASSPGQGTPYEQYF
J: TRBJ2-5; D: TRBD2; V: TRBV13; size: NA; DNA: TGTGCCAGCAGAAGGCTAGCGGATTACCAAGAGACCCAGTACTTC; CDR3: CASRRLADYQETQYF
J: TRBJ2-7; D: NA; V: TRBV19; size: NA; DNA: TGTGCCAGTAGTAAAGTCGCAGGCTACGAGCAGTACTTC; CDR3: CASSKVAGYEQYF
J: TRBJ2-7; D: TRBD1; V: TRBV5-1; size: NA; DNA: TGCGCCAGCAGCTTGACCGACAGGGCCCGCTCCTACGAGCAGTACTTC; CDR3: CASSLTDRARSYEQYF
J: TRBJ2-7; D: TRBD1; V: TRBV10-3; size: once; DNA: TGTGCCATCAGGGAAACCGGGACAGGGCTATACGAGCAGTACTTC; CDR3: CAIRETGTGLYEQYF
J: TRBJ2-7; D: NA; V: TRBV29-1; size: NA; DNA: TGCAGCGTTGGAGACCCACGGGGCGAGCAGTACTTC; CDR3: CSVGDPRGEQYF
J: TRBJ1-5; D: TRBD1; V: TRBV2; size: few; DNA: TGTGCCAGCAATACCGGACAGGGTAACAATCAGCCCCAGCATTTT; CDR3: CASNTGQGNNQPQHF